What follows are 5 T cell receptor beta chains derived from one specimen sequenced in a study of tumor and adjacent non-tumor tissue in lung cancer. The template was RNA from unsorted bulk tissue. Three rounds of nested PCR, following a modified ARM-PCR protocol, produced the TCRbeta library. A single record per CDR3 protein comes from TCRdb applying MiXCR to the multiplex PCR reads. The table has fewer than 120,000 distinct CDR3 sequences, approximately 80% seen once; the top ten hold around 21%. Sequencing used lung tumor tissue. These receptors all come from a man in his sixties or seventies with non-small cell lung cancer.

Comments on this clonotype: The junction differs from germline at one of its ends, possibly a read error. This rearrangement joins TRBV10-2 to TRBJ2-1; D tentatively fits TRBD1 or TRBD2 (5 bases each). This CDR3 has 15 amino acids. Germline loops: CDR1 WSHSY, CDR2 SAAADI. In DNA form, the CDR3 reads TGCGCCAGCAGGTCCCCGGGACCCTCTTCCCATGAGTACTTCTTT. Its translation is CASRSPGPSSHEYFF.

Concerning this clonotype: Germline and junction disagree at one end, which may indicate a read error. The V gene is TRBV4-1, the J gene TRBJ2-5, with D unresolved. Germline V lookup: CDR1 MGHRA, CDR2 YSYEKL. The CDR3 covers 14 residues. The CDR3 DNA is TGCGTCAGCAGCCAACTGTGTGGTCAAGAGACCCAGTACTTC. The encoded protein is CVSSQLCGQETQYF.

In the case of this clonotype: Because the CDR3 is missing its conserved closing phenylalanine or tryptophan, this is likely a read error. The chain links TRBV5-5 to TRBJ2-3; D gene ambiguous. Germline assignment: CDR1 SGHKS and CDR2 YYEKEE (reference sequence). The CDR3 extends over 13 amino acids. CDR3: CAGSWQGTDTQYV. In DNA, the CDR3 is TGTGCCGGCAGCTGGCAGGGCACAGATACGCAGTATGTT.

This clonotype appeared once. Because it lacks the conserved phenylalanine or tryptophan at the end, this CDR3 is likely a read error. The CDR3 nucleotides read TGTGCCAGTACCGAAGGTGGGCGGCACACTGAAGCTTTCCTT. As protein: CASTEGGRHTEAFL. V usage is TRBV6-1 and J usage is TRBJ1-1, with D uncertain. This CDR3 comprises 14 residues. Germline V lookup: CDR1 MNHNS, CDR2 SASEGT. The V gene lost 9 bases and the J gene lost 3 bases, with 17 bases spanning the gap.

This clonotype has a single count. A read error may account for a junction end that differs from germline. V usage is TRBV29-1 and J usage is TRBJ2-3; D may be TRBD1 (5 bases). The CDR3 loop spans 13 amino acids. Germline CDR1 reads SQVTM; CDR2 reads ANQGSEA. CDR3 in DNA: TGCAGCGTTGAAGGCTCAGGGAAAGATATGCAGAATTTT. Encoded protein: CSVEGSGKDMQNF.